This TCR beta chain was recorded in a study of beta chain features in type 1 diabetes. Blood was drawn once from each donor into heparinised tubes. The draws averaged approximately 120 mL. On this clone: Antigen: not known.

Sequenced material consisted of expressed TCRB transcripts (all of the isolated RNA was reverse transcribed). The data were produced by immunoSEQ multiplex PCR, yet TCRdb's version contains in-frame clones alone and is incomplete. Of under 400,000 clones listed, less than 15% are singletons. Study-wide points: In the patient group, naive, central memory and Treg TCRB repertoires seemed more alike than in the healthy donor group.

The source material was central memory CD4+ T cells from blood. The TCR was taken from a man aged 25-45 years in good health.

CDR3 nucleotides: TGTGCCAGCAGCTTGGCCGGTCGACGACAAGAGACCCAGTACTTC. Translated, it gives CASSLAGRRQETQYF. This chain connects TRBV5-8 to TRBJ2-5; D unresolved. The ends were cut back, 0 bases at V and 2 bases at J, with 11 bases in the middle. Germline V lookup: CDR1 SGHTS, CDR2 YDEGEE. The CDR3 runs to 15 residues.